The 21 T cell receptor beta chains given below trace back to one sample, sequenced in a study of sequential checkpoint blockade in melanoma. Sequencing used immunoSEQ multiplex PCR; TCRdb keeps in-frame clones, though not all of them. This sample has about 10,000 clones, with approximately 76% found just once. Described treatment: randomized to nivolumab then ipilimumab (arm A) or the reverse (arm B). The sample here was CD8+ T cells sorted from blood (inferred from file names), taken from a patient given nivolumab and ipilimumab in sequence. Receptors originate from a human donor with melanoma.

The genes are TRBV19 and TRBJ2-1; possibly TRBD1 for D (5 bases). V lost 6 bases to trimming and J lost 0 bases, with 12 bases between them. This CDR3 comprises 15 residues. Per the germline V gene, CDR1 is LNHDA and CDR2 is SQIVND (reference sequence). CDR3 loop: CASSPTESSYNEQFF. CDR3 sequence (DNA): TGTGCCAGTAGCCCGACAGAGAGCTCCTACAATGAGCAGTTCTTC.

The chain carries TRBV29-1 and TRBJ2-2; perhaps TRBD1 as D (6 bases). V was clipped by 7 bases and J by 5 bases, with 11 bases between them. Germline-derived CDR1 and CDR2 are SQVTM and ANQGSEA. The CDR3 is made up of 12 amino acids. This chain's CDR3 is CSAVRGTGELFF. The CDR3 region has the DNA TGCAGCGCCGTCAGGGGAACCGGGGAGCTGTTTTTT.

The chain is built from TRBV19 and TRBJ2-6; D is perhaps TRBD2 (5 bases). V lost 3 bases to trimming and J lost 0 bases, with 6 bases between them. Germline lookup yields CDR1 LNHDA and CDR2 SQIVND (reference sequence). The CDR3 contains 15 residues. The CDR3 loop reads CASSIGVSGANVLTF. The CDR3 bases are TGTGCCAGTAGTATCGGGGTCTCTGGGGCCAACGTCCTGACTTTC.

The sample holds one count of this clone. This chain joins TRBV27 and TRBJ2-1; maybe TRBD2 (6 bases). The V gene lost 6 bases and the J gene lost 4 bases, with 7 bases spanning the gap. Germline CDR1 MNHEY, CDR2 SMNVEV (reference sequence). There are 12 residues in the CDR3. The CDR3 nucleotides read TGTGCCAGCAGGACTAGATACAATGAGCAGTTCTTC. Protein sequence: CASRTRYNEQFF.

The chain joins TRBV13 to TRBJ1-2; TRBD1 agrees at 9 bases. Germline CDR1 reads PRHDT; CDR2 reads FYEKMQ (reference sequence). The CDR3 runs to 14 residues. Losses at the gene ends were 3 bases for V and 5 bases for J; bases not matched to a gene: 4. The CDR3: CASSLGTGSYGYTF. CDR3 nucleotide sequence: TGTGCCAGCAGCTTGGGGACAGGGAGTTATGGCTACACCTTC.

V usage is TRBV18 and J usage is TRBJ2-7; possible D gene TRBD1, 6 bases. Germline V gives CDR1 KGHSH, CDR2 LQKENI. V lost 5 bases, J lost 4 bases, and 12 bases lay in between. CDR3 size: 13 residues. CDR3 DNA: TGTGCCAGCTCAAACAGGGTTGGGTACGAGCAGTACTTC. This sequence encodes CASSNRVGYEQYF.

The V and J genes are TRBV28 and TRBJ1-4, with D tentatively TRBD1 (6 bases). Deletions cut 4 bases from V and 5 bases from J, with 14 bases between. CDR1 is MDHEN, CDR2 SYDVKM, per germline. The CDR3 is 15 residues long. In DNA, the CDR3 is TGTGCCAGCAGTTCCCCCCGGACAGAAAATGAAAAACTGTTTTTT. This gives the protein CASSSPRTENEKLFF.

The V and J genes are TRBV6-6 and TRBJ1-3; TRBD1 might be the D (6 bases). Looked up from germline, CDR1 is MNHNY and CDR2 is SVGAGI (reference sequence). CDR3 length: 14 residues. The V and J ends lost 5 bases and 2 bases respectively, with 10 bases between them. The CDR3 here is CASSAGTTGNTIYF. The CDR3 nucleotides are TGTGCCAGCAGTGCCGGGACAACTGGAAACACCATATATTTT.

Note on this clone: Other nucleotide sequences in the sample specify the same CDR3. The chain has TRBV27 and TRBJ1-2; D is ambiguous. With 2 bases removed from V and 1 base from J, the gap between germline ends came to 8 bases. The germline CDR1 and CDR2 sequences are MNHEY and SMNVEV (reference sequence). CDR3 length equals 14 residues. The CDR3 sequence is CASSLGAGNYGYTF. CDR3 coding DNA: TGTGCCAGCAGTTTAGGAGCCGGTAACTATGGCTACACCTTC.

This clone was observed a few times. This rearrangement joins TRBV19 to TRBJ1-5; 10 bases align to TRBD1. The CDR3 is made up of 15 amino acids. V shed 5 bases, J shed 2 bases, and the junction held 3 bases outside the gene matches. Germline loops: CDR1 LNHDA, CDR2 SQIVND (reference sequence). CDR3 bases: TGTGCCAGTAGTTCGGGGACAGGGGGCAATCAGCCCCAGCATTTT. Protein: CASSSGTGGNQPQHF.

V is TRBV4-2 and J is TRBJ1-1; no firm D call. Germline V gene data show CDR1 as LGHNA and CDR2 as YNFKEQ. The CDR3 extends over 15 amino acids. Deletions cut 5 bases from V and 1 base from J, with 14 bases between. The CDR3 DNA is TGTGCCAGCAGCTTGGCCCCGGAGACGAACACTGAAGCTTTCTTT. Translated, it gives CASSLAPETNTEAFF.

The genes are TRBV4-3 and TRBJ1-4; D is unresolved. V gave up 1 base and J gave up 12 bases, with 12 bases separating them. The CDR3 contains 13 residues. Per germline, CDR1 LGHNA and CDR2 YSLEER. Written as DNA, the CDR3 is TGCGCCAGCAGCCAAGGCAGCGGTCTGGAACTGTTTTTT. As protein: CASSQGSGLELFF.

The chain is built from TRBV27 and TRBJ2-7; 9 nucleotides agree with TRBD1. The CDR3 length is 16 residues. J was trimmed by 1 base and V by 5 bases; bases with no gene match: 9. Germline CDR1 reads MNHEY; CDR2 reads SMNVEV (reference sequence). The CDR3 DNA sequence: TGTGCCAGCAGTCCAAGAACCGGGACAGGGTCCTACGAGCAGTACTTC. Protein sequence: CASSPRTGTGSYEQYF.

J is TRBJ1-1 and V is TRBV29-1; D might be TRBD1 (6 bases). Germline V gene lookup returns CDR1 SQVTM and CDR2 ANQGSEA. The CDR3 is made up of 12 amino acids. V was clipped by 5 bases and J by 4 bases, with 11 bases between them. This CDR3 reads CSVYRVGTEAFF. DNA of the CDR3: TGCAGCGTTTACAGGGTGGGCACTGAAGCTTTCTTT.

The chain has TRBV6-5 and TRBJ1-5; D ambiguous. The germline V gene encodes CDR1 MNHEY and CDR2 SVGAGI. V was pared by 6 bases and J by 3 bases, with 15 bases between. The CDR3 contains 15 residues. The DNA of the CDR3 is TGTGCCAGCAGCCTCCGGGGTGGTCTCAATCAGCCCCAGCATTTT. Translated: CASSLRGGLNQPQHF.

This clone was observed once. The chain carries TRBV7-2 and TRBJ2-7; D remains unclear. This CDR3 has 12 amino acids. In germline, CDR1 is SGHTA, CDR2 FQGNSA. V was pared by 5 bases and J by 2 bases, with 7 bases between. CDR3 in amino acids: CASSRGAYEQYF. The CDR3 DNA reads TGTGCCAGCAGCCGAGGCGCCTACGAGCAGTACTTC.

This chain links TRBV6-5 with TRBJ1-1; no clear D. The CDR3 contains 13 residues. Per germline, CDR1 MNHEY and CDR2 SVGAGI. V lost 10 bases and J lost 4, with 16 bases in between. This CDR3 reads CATAPGSSTEAFF. CDR3 in DNA: TGTGCCACCGCCCCCGGGTCGAGCACTGAAGCTTTCTTT.

This clone was observed a few times. CDR3 DNA: TGCAGCGTTGAAAGGTGGCCCGGCGGGGAAGGGGAGCTGTTTTTT. The encoded protein is CSVERWPGGEGELFF. This chain links TRBV29-1 with TRBJ2-2; maybe TRBD2 (6 bases). The ends were cut back, 2 bases at V and 8 bases at J, with 18 bases in the middle. Germline CDR1 is SQVTM and CDR2 is ANQGSEA. The CDR3 loop spans 15 amino acids.

This clone showed up just a few times. V usage is TRBV5-1 and J usage is TRBJ2-7, with 9 bases identical to TRBD1. Trimming took 0 bases from V and 5 from J; bases not matched to a gene: 6. The CDR3 has 15 residues. Per germline, CDR1 SGHRS and CDR2 YFSETQ. Here the CDR3 DNA reads TGCGCCAGCAGCTTGGAGGGACAGGGCCACCACGAGCAGTACTTC. Protein product: CASSLEGQGHHEQYF.

The V gene is TRBV4-3, the J gene TRBJ2-7; TRBD2 matches at 13 bases. CDR3 length equals 17 residues. The V and J ends lost 1 base and 5 bases, in that order; junction bases with no gene match: 8. CDR1 and CDR2 (germline): LGHNA, YSLEER. Written as DNA, the CDR3 is TGCGCCAGCAGCCAAGCAACAGGACTAGCGGGGGATGACGAGCAGTACTTC. As protein: CASSQATGLAGDDEQYF.

The V and J genes are TRBV4-3 and TRBJ1-1, with D perhaps TRBD1 (6 bases). From germline, CDR1 is LGHNA and CDR2 YSLEER. CDR3 length: 12 residues. Trimming removed 4 bases from V and 8 bases from J, with 11 bases in between. The CDR3 nucleotides read TGCGCCAGCAGCCTAACAGGGTCCGAAGCTTTCTTT. Protein sequence: CASSLTGSEAFF.